Below, one TCR beta chain is given with its context. This clone's antigen is unknown. Base qualities were left out, and no much larger clone turns up one base away. Relative to germline, V is missing 3 bases and J is missing 8 bases, with 8 bases of the junction outside any gene match. The CDR3 runs 15 residues from the cysteine to the phenylalanine. Kept here is only the CDR3 DNA, which spans 45 bases and is read in frame from base 1. The germline V gene supplies CDR1 SGHRS and CDR2 YFSETQ. Participants in the prospective study were aged roughly 18 to 90 years, lived in some 24 United States geographic areas, and enrolled through a virtual design. Cohort assignment in the prospective study relied on participant-reported clinical history from a screening survey and a study questionnaire. Mobile phlebotomists in the prospective study collected whole blood, serum and a nasopharyngeal or oropharyngeal swab from every participant. Prospective study participants could optionally give additional blood draws and questionnaires over an approximately two-month period. Before DNA extraction, blood samples from the prospective study were shipped at room temperature or frozen.

The sample is drawn from a study of blood T cell repertoires in COVID-19 (TCRdb year 2020). In terms of the full investigation: For ImmuneRACE Cohort 3, a participant was defined as recovered based on two consecutive negative NP/OP PCR tests, clearance by a healthcare professional, or resolution of symptoms. The material from the prospective study consisted of cDNA or gDNA derived from T cells, B-cell-depleted T cells, or PBMCs. Samples were obtained from the ongoing ImmuneRACE study (first 160 participants) and from approximately 1,200 subjects provided by 6 global collaborators. Deeply sampled blood TCRbeta repertoires from subjects exposed to, actively infected with, or recovered from COVID-19 were included in the dataset. The collaborator samples originated in the United States, Italy and Spain and spanned the acute and convalescent phases of COVID-19. The repertoires were released in a freely available public database meant as a resource for research on the immune response to SARS-CoV-2. Where available, HLA class I and class II types were obtained from metadata supplied by the sample provider rather than from assay-based typing. A de-identified subject ID, COVID-19 status, age in years and sex were almost always included in the sample metadata.

The study at large found these results: The quantity of clinical and demographic metadata differed by source and by participant and was supplied without curation.

TCRbeta CDR3 regions were amplified from genomic DNA by means of the immunoSEQ Assay, a bias-controlled multiplex PCR. The original methods were these. Nucleated cell counts per sample were estimated from amplification of reference gene primers within the assay. Sequence reads were collapsed and filtered to measure the absolute abundance of every unique TCRbeta CDR3 rearrangement. For each sample, productive Simpson clonality was calculated by taking the square root of Simpson's diversity index across productive rearrangements. TCRdb retrieved this table from immuneACCESS and kept in-frame rearrangements only. Not all clones are present; in checked studies, unresolved V genes account for under half, and no reason is known for the remainder. That table gives V, J and clone size, and the DNA gave D and trimming. The sample includes 200,000 to 250,000 clones, with roughly 90% observed a single time. 2.5% to 3.5% of the sample belongs to the ten largest clones.

The sequencing sample was made of PBMCs or T cells enriched from blood (not recorded which). The rearrangement combines TRBV5-1 with TRBJ1-4, with 9 bases matching TRBD1. This TCR came from a woman aged 50 to 60 in a cohort exposed to, infected with or recovered from COVID-19 (not recorded which). The DNA sequence is as follows: TGCGCCAGCAGCTCCCACGGACAGGGGAGGGAAAAACTGTTTTTT. Its protein reads: CASSSHGQGREKLFF.